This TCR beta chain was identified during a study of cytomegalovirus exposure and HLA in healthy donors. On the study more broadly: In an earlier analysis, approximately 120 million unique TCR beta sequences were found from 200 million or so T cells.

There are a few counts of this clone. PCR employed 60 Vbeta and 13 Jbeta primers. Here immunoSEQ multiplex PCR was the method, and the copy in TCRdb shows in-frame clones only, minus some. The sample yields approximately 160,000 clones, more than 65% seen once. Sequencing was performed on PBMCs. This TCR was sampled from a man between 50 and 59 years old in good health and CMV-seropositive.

In DNA, the CDR3 is TGCGCCAGCAGCTCCCGGACAGACTCCTACGAGCAGTACTTC. Residues: CASSSRTDSYEQYF. This sequence joins TRBV5-1 and TRBJ2-7; TRBD1 is a possible D gene (6 bases). Looked up from germline, CDR1 is SGHRS and CDR2 is YFSETQ. The germline V and J ends were trimmed by 3 bases and 0 bases, with 10 bases remaining between them. This CDR3 contains 14 residues. Together with reference TRBV5-1 and TRBJ2-7, the CDR3 gives the full variable domain: KAGVTQTPRYLIKTRGQQVTLSCSPISGHRSVSWYQQTPGQGLQFLFEYFSETQRNKGNFPGRFSGRQFSNSRSEMNVSTLELGDSALYLCASSSRTDSYEQYFGPGTRLTVT.